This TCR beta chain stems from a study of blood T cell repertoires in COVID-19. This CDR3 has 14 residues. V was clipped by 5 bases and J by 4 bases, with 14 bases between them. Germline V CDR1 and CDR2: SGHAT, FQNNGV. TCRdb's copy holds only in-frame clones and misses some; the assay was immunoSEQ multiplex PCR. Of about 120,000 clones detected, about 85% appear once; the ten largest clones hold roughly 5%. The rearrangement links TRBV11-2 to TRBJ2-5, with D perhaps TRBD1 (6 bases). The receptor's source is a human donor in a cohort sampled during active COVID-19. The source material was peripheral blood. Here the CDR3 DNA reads TGTGCCAGCAGCGTAGTGGGGGCAGCAGAGACCCAGTACTTC. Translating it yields CASSVVGAAETQYF.